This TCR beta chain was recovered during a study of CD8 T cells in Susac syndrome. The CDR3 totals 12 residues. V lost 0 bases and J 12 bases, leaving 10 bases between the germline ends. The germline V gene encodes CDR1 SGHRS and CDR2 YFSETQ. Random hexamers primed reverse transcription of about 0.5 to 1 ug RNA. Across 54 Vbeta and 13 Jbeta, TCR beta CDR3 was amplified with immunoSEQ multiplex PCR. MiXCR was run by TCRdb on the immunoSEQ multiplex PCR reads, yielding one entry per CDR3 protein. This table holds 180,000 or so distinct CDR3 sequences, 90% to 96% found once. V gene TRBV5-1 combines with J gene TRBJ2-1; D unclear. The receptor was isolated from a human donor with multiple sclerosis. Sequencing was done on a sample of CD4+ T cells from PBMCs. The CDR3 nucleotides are TGCGCCAGCAGCTTGGGGGATTATGGGCAGTTCTTC. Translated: CASSLGDYGQFF. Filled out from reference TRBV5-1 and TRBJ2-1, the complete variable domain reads KAGVTQTPRYLIKTRGQQVTLSCSPISGHRSVSWYQQTPGQGLQFLFEYFSETQRNKGNFPGRFSGRQFSNSRSEMNVSTLELGDSALYLCASSLGDYGQFFGPGTRLTVL.